The entry below gives a single T cell receptor (beta chain) sequence along with its context. MiXCR, run by TCRdb on the reads, gives a single entry per CDR3 protein. The data contain 350,000 to 450,000 distinct CDR3 sequences, 15% to 20% of them seen just once; the ten biggest clones take up approximately 10%. CDR3 length: 11 amino acids. The germline V and J ends were trimmed by 3 bases and 7 bases, with 7 bases remaining between them. The data are from a study of T cell repertoires in cytomegalovirus infection. On the study more broadly: Both a matching HLA type and CMV infection were indicated by public TCR beta signatures.

This rearrangement joins TRBV12-3 or TRBV12-4 to TRBJ2-7; tentatively, D is TRBD1 (5 bases). This sequence was found in a human donor in good health (CMV status not recorded). Some clones in this sample may be carry-over from other donors' samples. The specimen was PBMCs. The CDR3 protein is CASSFRTEQYF. CDR3 nucleotide sequence: TGTGCCAGCAGTTTCAGGACAGAGCAGTACTTC.